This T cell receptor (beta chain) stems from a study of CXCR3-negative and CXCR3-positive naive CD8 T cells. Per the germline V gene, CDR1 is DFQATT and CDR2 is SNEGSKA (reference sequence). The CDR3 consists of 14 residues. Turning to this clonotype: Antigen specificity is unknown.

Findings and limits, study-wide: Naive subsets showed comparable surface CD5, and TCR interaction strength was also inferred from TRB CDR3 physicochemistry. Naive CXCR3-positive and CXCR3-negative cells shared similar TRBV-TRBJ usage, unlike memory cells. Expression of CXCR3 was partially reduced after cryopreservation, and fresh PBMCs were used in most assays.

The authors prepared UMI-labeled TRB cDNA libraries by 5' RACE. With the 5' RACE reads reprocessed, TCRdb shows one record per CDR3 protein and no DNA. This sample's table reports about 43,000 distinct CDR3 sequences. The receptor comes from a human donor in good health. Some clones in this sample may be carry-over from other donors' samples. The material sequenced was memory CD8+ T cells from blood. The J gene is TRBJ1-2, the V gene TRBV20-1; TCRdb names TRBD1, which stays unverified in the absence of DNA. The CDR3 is CSASGTTDFYGYTF.